This T cell receptor (beta chain) was profiled in a study of STAT5B mutations in CD4+ large granular lymphocyte leukemia. Findings and caveats of the study: CD4-sorted patient repertoires seemed more clonal than healthy CD4+ repertoires.

This clone was seen only a few times. Its antigen is currently unknown. This was a survey-level run. Profiling relied on immunoSEQ multiplex PCR, and the TCRdb table lists in-frame clones only, not all of them. The sample shows 25,000 to 35,000 clones, 70% to 80% of them seen only once. The CDR3 has 15 amino acids. Losses at the gene ends were 5 bases for V and 5 bases for J; bases not matched to a gene: 10. In germline, CDR1 is SGHTA, CDR2 FQGNSA. The sample consisted of CD4+ T cells from blood buffy coats. The sequence was obtained from a human donor in good health. The chain carries TRBV7-2 and TRBJ1-1, with TRBD1 identical over 8 bases. The CDR3 bases are TGTGCCAGCAGCCTCCTACGGACAGGGAAGACTGAAGCTTTCTTT. The encoded protein is CASSLLRTGKTEAFF.